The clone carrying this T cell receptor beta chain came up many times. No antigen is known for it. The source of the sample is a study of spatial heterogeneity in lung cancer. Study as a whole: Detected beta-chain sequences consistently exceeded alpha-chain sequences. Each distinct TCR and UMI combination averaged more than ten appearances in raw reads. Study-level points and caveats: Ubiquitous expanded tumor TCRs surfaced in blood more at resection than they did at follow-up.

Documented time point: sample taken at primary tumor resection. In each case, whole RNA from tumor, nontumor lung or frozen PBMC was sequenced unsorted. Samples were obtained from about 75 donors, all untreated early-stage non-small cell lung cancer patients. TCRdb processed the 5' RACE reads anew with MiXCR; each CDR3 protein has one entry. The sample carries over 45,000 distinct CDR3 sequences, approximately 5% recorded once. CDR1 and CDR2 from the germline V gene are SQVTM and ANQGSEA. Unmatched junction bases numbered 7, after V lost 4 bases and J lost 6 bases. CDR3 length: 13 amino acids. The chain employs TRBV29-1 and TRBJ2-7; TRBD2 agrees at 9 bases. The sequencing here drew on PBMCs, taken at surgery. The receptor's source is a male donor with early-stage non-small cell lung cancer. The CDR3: CSVGLAEPGEQYF. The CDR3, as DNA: TGCAGCGTTGGACTAGCGGAACCGGGCGAGCAGTACTTC.